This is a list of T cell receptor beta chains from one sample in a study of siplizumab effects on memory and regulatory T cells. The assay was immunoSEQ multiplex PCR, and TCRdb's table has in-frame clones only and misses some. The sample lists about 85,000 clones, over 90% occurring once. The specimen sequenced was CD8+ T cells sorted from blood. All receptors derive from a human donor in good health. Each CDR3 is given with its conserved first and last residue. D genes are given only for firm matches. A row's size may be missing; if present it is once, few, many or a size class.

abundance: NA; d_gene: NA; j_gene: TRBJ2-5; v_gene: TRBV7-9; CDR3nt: TGTGCCAGCAGCTTAATGGACACCTCTTCGAAGACCCAGTACTTC; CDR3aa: CASSLMDTSSKTQYF
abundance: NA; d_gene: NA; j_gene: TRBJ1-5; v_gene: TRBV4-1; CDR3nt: TGCGCCAGCAGCCAAGATCAGAGAACCAGGATAAATCAGCCCCAGCATTTT; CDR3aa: CASSQDQRTRINQPQHF
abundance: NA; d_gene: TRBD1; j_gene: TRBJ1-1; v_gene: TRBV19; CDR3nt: TGTGCCAGTAGTATGACAGGGGGCGCCCGGAGTACTGAAGCTTTCTTT; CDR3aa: CASSMTGGARSTEAFF
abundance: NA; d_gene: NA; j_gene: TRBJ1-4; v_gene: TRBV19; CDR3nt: TGTGCCAGTAGTATGAGCGAGGCTGAAAAACTGTTTTTT; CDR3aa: CASSMSEAEKLFF
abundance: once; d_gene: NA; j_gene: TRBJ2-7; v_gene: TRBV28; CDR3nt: TGTGCCAGCAGTTTATTGTCGGTGGGGGTATACGAGCAGTACTTC; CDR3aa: CASSLLSVGVYEQYF
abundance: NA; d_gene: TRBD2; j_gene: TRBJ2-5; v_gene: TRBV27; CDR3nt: TGTGCCAGCAGCCAAGGGGTCTTGCGGGAGATTGGGGAGACCCAGTACTTC; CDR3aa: CASSQGVLREIGETQYF
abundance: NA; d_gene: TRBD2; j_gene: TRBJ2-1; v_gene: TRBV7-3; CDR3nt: TGTGCCAGCAGCTTCGGGACTACATACAATGAGCAGTTCTTC; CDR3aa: CASSFGTTYNEQFF
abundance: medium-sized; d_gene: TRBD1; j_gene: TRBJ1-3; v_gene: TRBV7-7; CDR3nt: TGTGCTAGCAGCCTTGGGACAGGTGGAAACACCATATATTTT; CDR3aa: CASSLGTGGNTIYF
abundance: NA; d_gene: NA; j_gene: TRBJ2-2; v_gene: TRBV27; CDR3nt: TGTGCCAGCGGACCTGGGGGGTGGCTGTTTTTT; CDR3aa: CASGPGGWLFF
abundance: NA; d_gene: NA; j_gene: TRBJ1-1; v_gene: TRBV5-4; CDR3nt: TGTGCCAGCAACGAGGGGGTTAGTACTGAAGCTTTCTTT; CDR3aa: CASNEGVSTEAFF
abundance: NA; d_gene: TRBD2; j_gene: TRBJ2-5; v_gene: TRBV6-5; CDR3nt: TGTGCCAGCAGTTACAACGGGGGGGAGACCCAGTACTTC; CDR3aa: CASSYNGGETQYF
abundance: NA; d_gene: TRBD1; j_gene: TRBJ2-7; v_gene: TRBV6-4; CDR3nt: TGTGCCAGCACACCCAGGGGGAGCTACGAGCAGTACTTC; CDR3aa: CASTPRGSYEQYF
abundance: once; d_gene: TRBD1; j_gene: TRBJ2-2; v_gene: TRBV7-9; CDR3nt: TGTGCCAGCAGCTCTCCTTCGACAGGGGGAGGTACCGGGGAGCTGTTTTTT; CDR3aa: CASSSPSTGGGTGELFF
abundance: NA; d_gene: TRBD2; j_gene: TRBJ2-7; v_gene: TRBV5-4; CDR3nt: TGTGCCAGCAGCTTGGGTGTTAGCGGGACTTACGAGCAGTACTTC; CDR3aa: CASSLGVSGTYEQYF
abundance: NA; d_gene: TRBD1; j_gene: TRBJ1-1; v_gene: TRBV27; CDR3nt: TGTGCCAGCAGCCACTCCGGACAGGGGAACACTGAAGCTTTCTTT; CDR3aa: CASSHSGQGNTEAFF
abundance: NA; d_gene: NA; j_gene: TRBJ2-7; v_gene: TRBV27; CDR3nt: TGTGCCAGCAGTCCGTCCCCCTACGAGCAGTACTTC; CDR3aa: CASSPSPYEQYF
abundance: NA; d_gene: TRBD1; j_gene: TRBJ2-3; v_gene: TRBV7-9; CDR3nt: TGTGCCAGCAGCACCCGACAGGGGCGGGAAACAGATACGCAGTATTTT; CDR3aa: CASSTRQGRETDTQYF
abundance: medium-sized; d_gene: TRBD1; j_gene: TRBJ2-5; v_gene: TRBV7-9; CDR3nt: TGTGCCAGCAGCCCGAAAGACAGGGGGCAAGAGACCCAGTACTTC; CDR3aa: CASSPKDRGQETQYF
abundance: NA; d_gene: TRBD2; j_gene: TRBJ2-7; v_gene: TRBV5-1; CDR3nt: TGCGCCAGCAGCTGGACTAGCTCCTACGAGCAGTACTTC; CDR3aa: CASSWTSSYEQYF
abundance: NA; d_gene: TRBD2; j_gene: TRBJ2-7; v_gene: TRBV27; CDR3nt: TGTGCCAGCAGTTTCAGCGGGAGGGCCTACGAGCAGTACTTC; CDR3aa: CASSFSGRAYEQYF
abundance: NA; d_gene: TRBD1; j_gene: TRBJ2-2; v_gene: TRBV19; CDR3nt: TGTGCCAGTAGTATCGGACAGGGGCTGGGCGGGGAGCTGTTTTTT; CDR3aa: CASSIGQGLGGELFF
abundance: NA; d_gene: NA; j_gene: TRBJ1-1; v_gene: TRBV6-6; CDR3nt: TGTGCCAGCCTCTTCGTTGAGTACATGAACACTGAAGCTTTCTTT; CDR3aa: CASLFVEYMNTEAFF
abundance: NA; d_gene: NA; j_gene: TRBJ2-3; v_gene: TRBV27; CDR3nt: TGTGCCACCGCCTCTCCTCTAGATAGCACAGATACGCAGTATTTT; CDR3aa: CATASPLDSTDTQYF
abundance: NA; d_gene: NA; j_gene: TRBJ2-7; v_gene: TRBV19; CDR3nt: TGTGCCAGTAGTATTTCGGGAAGCTCCTACGAGCAGTACTTC; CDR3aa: CASSISGSSYEQYF
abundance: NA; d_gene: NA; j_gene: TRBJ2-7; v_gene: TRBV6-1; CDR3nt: TGTGCCAGCAGTGTTTGGTACGAGCAGTACTTC; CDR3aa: CASSVWYEQYF
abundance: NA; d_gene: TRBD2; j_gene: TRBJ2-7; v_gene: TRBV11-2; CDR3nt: TGTGCCAGCAGCCCAGGGAGGGACCAGGAGACCTACGAGCAGTACTTC; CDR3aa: CASSPGRDQETYEQYF
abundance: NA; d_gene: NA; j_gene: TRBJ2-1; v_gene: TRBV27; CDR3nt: TGTGCCAGCACCTCCGCACGTTACGCAGGTTACAATGAGCAGTTCTTC; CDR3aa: CASTSARYAGYNEQFF
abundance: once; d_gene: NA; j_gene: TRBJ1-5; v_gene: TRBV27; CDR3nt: TGTGCCAGCAGTACGGGACGCAATCAGCCCCAGCATTTT; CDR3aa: CASSTGRNQPQHF
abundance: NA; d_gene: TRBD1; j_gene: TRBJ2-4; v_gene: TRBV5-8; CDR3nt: TGTGCCAGCAGCTTCGAGACAGGGGTTGCCAAAAACATTCAGTACTTC; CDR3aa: CASSFETGVAKNIQYF
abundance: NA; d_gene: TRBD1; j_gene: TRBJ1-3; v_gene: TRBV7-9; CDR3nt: TGTGCCAGCAGGGGACTCAACAGGGGGCCGTGCACCATATATTTT; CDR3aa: CASRGLNRGPCTIYF
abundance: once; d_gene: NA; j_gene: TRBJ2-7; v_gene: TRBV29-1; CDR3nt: TGCAGCGTTCCGGTAAACTCCTACGAGCAGTACTTC; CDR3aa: CSVPVNSYEQYF
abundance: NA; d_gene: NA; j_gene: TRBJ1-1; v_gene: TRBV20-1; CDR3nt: TGCAGTGCTAACAGGAACACTGAAGCTTTCTTT; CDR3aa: CSANRNTEAFF
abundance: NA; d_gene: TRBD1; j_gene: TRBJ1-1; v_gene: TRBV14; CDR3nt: TGTGCCAGCAGCCAAGGGAGGGGGCGGAACACTGAAGCTTTCTTT; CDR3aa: CASSQGRGRNTEAFF
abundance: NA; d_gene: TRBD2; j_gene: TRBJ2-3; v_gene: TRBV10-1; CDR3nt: TGCGCCAGCATGGGGGGGGATACGCAGTATTTT; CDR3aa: CASMGGDTQYF
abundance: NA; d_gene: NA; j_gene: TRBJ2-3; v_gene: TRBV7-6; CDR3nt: TGTGCCAGCAGCTTATTGTTGGACAGTCCCACAGATACGCAGTATTTT; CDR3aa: CASSLLLDSPTDTQYF
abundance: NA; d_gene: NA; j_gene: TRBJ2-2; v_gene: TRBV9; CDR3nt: TGTGCCAGCAGCCCCTGGATCGGACCGACCACCGGGGAGCTGTTTTTT; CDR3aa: CASSPWIGPTTGELFF
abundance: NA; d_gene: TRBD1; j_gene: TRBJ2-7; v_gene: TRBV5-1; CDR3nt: TGCGCCAGCAGCTTGGAGACGGGACAGGGGTTTTACGAGCAGTACTTC; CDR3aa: CASSLETGQGFYEQYF
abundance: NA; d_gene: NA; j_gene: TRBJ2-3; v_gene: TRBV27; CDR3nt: TGTGCCAGCAGTTTATATAGCGGAATGACAGATACGCAGTATTTT; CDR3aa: CASSLYSGMTDTQYF
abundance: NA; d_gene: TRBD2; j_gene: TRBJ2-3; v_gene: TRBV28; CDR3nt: TGTGCCAGCACCCCTATAGGAGCGGGAGGCGCAGATACGCAGTATTTT; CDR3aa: CASTPIGAGGADTQYF
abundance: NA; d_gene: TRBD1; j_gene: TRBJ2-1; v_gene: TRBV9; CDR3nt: TGTGCCAGCAGCGTAGCTGGAGGACAGGGCATTAATGAGCAGTTCTTC; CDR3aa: CASSVAGGQGINEQFF
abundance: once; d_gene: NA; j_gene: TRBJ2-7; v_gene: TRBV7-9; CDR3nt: TGTGCCAGCAGTTTCCTGGGTGAGCAGTACTTC; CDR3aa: CASSFLGEQYF
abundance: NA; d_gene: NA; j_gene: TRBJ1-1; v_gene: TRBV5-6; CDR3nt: TGTGCCAGCAGCTGGAGTTGGAACACTGAAGCTTTCTTT; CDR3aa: CASSWSWNTEAFF
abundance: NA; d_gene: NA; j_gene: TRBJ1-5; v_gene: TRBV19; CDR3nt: TGTGCCAGTAGTATTAGGTCCGATCAGCCCCAGCATTTT; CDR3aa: CASSIRSDQPQHF
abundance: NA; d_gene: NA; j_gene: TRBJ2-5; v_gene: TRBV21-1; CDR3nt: TGTGCCAGCAGCAAAGATTATGGCAGGGCCCTGGAGACCCAGTACTTC; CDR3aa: CASSKDYGRALETQYF
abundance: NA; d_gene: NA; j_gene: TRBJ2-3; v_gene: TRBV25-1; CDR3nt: TGTGCCAGCAAACTCTCTGACCGAAACACTAGCACAGATACGCAGTATTTT; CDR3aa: CASKLSDRNTSTDTQYF
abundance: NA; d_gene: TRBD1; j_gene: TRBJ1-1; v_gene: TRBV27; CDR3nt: TGTGCCAGCAGTTACGGACAGGGGAGCACTGAAGCTTTCTTT; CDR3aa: CASSYGQGSTEAFF
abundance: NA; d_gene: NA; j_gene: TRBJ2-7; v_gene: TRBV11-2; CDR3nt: TGTGCCAGCAGCTTAGGACGAGCCTACGAGCAGTACTTC; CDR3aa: CASSLGRAYEQYF
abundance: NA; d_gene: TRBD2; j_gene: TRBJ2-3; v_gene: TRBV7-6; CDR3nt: TGTGCCAGCAGCTTAGTTCCTAGCGGGAGGACAGATACGCAGTATTTT; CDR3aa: CASSLVPSGRTDTQYF
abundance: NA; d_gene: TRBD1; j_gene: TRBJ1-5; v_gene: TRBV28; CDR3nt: TGTGCCAGCAGTTTATTGTCAACAGGGGGTCAGCCCCAGCATTTT; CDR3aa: CASSLLSTGGQPQHF
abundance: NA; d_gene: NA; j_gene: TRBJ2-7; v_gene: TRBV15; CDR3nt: TGTGCCACCAGCAACAGGGTCAACTACGAGCAGTACTTC; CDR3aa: CATSNRVNYEQYF
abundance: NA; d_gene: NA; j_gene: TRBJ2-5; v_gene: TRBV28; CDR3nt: TGTGCCAGCAGCACCGGGACAAATCAAGAGACCCAGTACTTC; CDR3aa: CASSTGTNQETQYF
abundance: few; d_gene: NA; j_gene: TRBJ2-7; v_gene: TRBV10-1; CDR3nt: TGCGCCAGCAGTGAGGAAGGCAACTACGAGCAGTACTTC; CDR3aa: CASSEEGNYEQYF
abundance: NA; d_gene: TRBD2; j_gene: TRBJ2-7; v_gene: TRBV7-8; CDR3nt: TGTGCCAGCAGCGTCGGGACTAGCGGGAAGTTGTACGAGCAGTACTTC; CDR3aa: CASSVGTSGKLYEQYF
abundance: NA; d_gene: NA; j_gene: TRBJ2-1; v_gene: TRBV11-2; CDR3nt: TGTGCCAGCAGCTTACAGGGGAATGAGCAGTTCTTC; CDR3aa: CASSLQGNEQFF
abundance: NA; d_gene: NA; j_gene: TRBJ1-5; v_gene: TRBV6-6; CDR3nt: TGTGCCAGCAGTTACGACACCCGAAGCAATCAGCCCCAGCATTTT; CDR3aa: CASSYDTRSNQPQHF
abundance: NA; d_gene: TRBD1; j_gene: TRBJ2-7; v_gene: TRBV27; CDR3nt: TGTGCCAGCAGTCCCCCAGGGACAGACCCCTACGAGCAGTACTTC; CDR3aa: CASSPPGTDPYEQYF
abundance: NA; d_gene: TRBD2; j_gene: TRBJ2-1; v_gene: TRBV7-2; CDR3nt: TGTGCCAGCAGCTCCTCCGGGACTAGCAGGTATGAGCAGTTCTTC; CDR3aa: CASSSSGTSRYEQFF
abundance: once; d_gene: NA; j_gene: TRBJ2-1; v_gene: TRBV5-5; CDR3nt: TGTGCCAGCAGCTTGGCTGGCCACAATGAGCAGTTCTTC; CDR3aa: CASSLAGHNEQFF
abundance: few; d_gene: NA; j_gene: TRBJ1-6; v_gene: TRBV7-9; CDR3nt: TGTGCCAGCAGCTCTCAAGGGCATAATTCACCCCTCCACTTT; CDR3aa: CASSSQGHNSPLHF